These 30 T cell receptor beta chains were sequenced from one sample in a study of blood T cell repertoires in COVID-19. Produced via immunoSEQ multiplex PCR; TCRdb's table is partial and in-frame only. In the table there are 65,000 to 95,000 clones, 80% to 90% of which are singletons. The sequenced sample consisted of peripheral blood. The receptors shown here come from a man in his fifties with active COVID-19.

The V and J genes are TRBV7-6 and TRBJ2-1; 7 bases fit TRBD2. In germline, CDR1 is SGHVS, CDR2 FNYEAQ. V lost 5 bases and J lost 0; bases outside the gene matches: 4. This CDR3 is 15 amino acids long. The CDR3 DNA reads as TGTGCCAGCAGCCCAAGGACTAGCTCCTACAATGAGCAGTTCTTC. Translated, it gives CASSPRTSSYNEQFF.

The chain combines TRBV28 with TRBJ1-1; TRBD1 aligns across 9 bases. With V trimmed by 6 bases and J by 3 bases, 8 bases remained unmatched. Germline CDR1 is MDHEN and CDR2 is SYDVKM. The CDR3 is 15 residues long. This CDR3 reads CASSEPGQGHTEAFF. The CDR3, as DNA: TGTGCCAGCAGCGAACCGGGACAGGGTCACACTGAAGCTTTCTTT.

The chain uses TRBV7-9 and TRBJ2-5; D unclear. The CDR3 runs 12 residues. The germline gives CDR1 SEHNR, CDR2 FQNEAQ (reference sequence). V dropped 0 bases and J dropped 8 bases, with 7 bases sitting between them. The CDR3 region has the DNA TGTGCCAGCAGCTTAGCAGGCGGTACCCAGTACTTC. Protein: CASSLAGGTQYF.

The chain joins TRBV2 to TRBJ2-2, with 7 bases identical to TRBD1. V was clipped by 3 bases and J by 5 bases; unmatched bases: 3. This CDR3 has 14 residues. Germline V gene data show CDR1 as SNHLY and CDR2 as FYNNEI. The CDR3 DNA follows: TGTGCCAGCAGTGAGGCAGGGGGAACCGGGGAGCTGTTTTTT. Its translation: CASSEAGGTGELFF. Together with reference TRBV2 and TRBJ2-2, the CDR3 gives the full variable domain: EPEVTQTPSHQVTQMGQEVILRCVPISNHLYFYWYRQILGQKVEFLVSFYNNEISEKSEIFDDQFSVERPDGSNFTLKIRSTKLEDSAMYFCASSEAGGTGELFFGEGSRLTVL.

The V call is TRBV11-3, the J call TRBJ2-1, with 7 bases fitting TRBD2. After removal of 3 bases from V and 4 bases from J, the junction contained 9 bases not matched to a gene. The germline V gene has CDR1 SGHNT and CDR2 YENEEA. The CDR3 sequence is 16 residues long. This CDR3 is CASSLGLSGHYNEQFF. The CDR3 DNA is TGTGCCAGCAGCTTGGGGCTTAGCGGGCATTACAATGAGCAGTTCTTC. Drawing the rest from reference TRBV11-3 and TRBJ2-1, the complete variable domain is EAGVVQSPRYKIIEKKQPVAFWCNPISGHNTLYWYLQNLGQGPELLIRYENEEAVDDSQLPKDRFSAERLKGVDSTLKIQPAELGDSAVYLCASSLGLSGHYNEQFFGPGTRLTVL.

V and J are TRBV6-2 or TRBV6-3 and TRBJ2-2; D possibly corresponds to TRBD1 (6 bases). CDR1 and CDR2 (germline): MNHEY, SVGEGT. CDR3 size: 17 residues. V lost 2 bases and J lost 5, with 18 bases in between. Here the CDR3 reads CASSYLRGGPPTGELFF. CDR3 in DNA: TGTGCCAGCAGTTACCTAAGAGGGGGACCGCCGACCGGGGAGCTGTTTTTT.

The CDR3 region has the DNA TGTGCCAGCAGCCAAGTAGCGGGAGGATCCTACAATGAGCAGTTCTTC. Encoded protein: CASSQVAGGSYNEQFF. The rearrangement links TRBV3-1 (or the pseudogene TRBV3-2) to TRBJ2-1, with TRBD2 identical over 10 bases. Per germline, CDR1 LGHDT and CDR2 YNNKEL (reference sequence). V was pared by 1 base and J by 1 base, with 1 base of the junction left unmatched. The CDR3 runs 16 residues.

This clone was seen a few times. The chain combines TRBV7-6 with TRBJ2-7, with a tentative D call TRBD2 (5 bases). The CDR3 has 15 amino acids. From germline, CDR1 is SGHVS and CDR2 FNYEAQ. The V end lost 1 base, the J end lost 1 base, and 11 bases lay between the germline ends. CDR3 region: CASSLEPGSSYEQYF. CDR3 nucleotide sequence: TGTGCCAGCAGCTTAGAACCGGGATCTTCCTACGAGCAGTACTTC.

The V and J genes are TRBV19 and TRBJ1-6; D possibly corresponds to TRBD1 (6 bases). There are 15 residues in the CDR3. V shed 3 bases and J shed 4 bases, with 10 bases lying between them. The V gene's germline CDR1 is LNHDA and CDR2 SQIVND (reference sequence). The CDR3 reads CASSILGQYNSPLHF. The CDR3 DNA reads TGTGCCAGTAGTATTTTAGGACAGTATAATTCACCCCTCCACTTT.

The V gene is TRBV4-1, the J gene TRBJ2-3; 7 bases are shared with TRBD2. This CDR3 is built from 17 residues. V was clipped by 0 bases and J by 2 bases; unmatched bases: 8. Looked up from germline, CDR1 is MGHRA and CDR2 is YSYEKL. CDR3 nucleotide sequence: TGCGCCAGCAGCCAAGATGGAGCGGGGTCGGACACAGATACGCAGTATTTT. This encodes CASSQDGAGSDTDTQYF.

The chain combines TRBV5-1 with TRBJ2-4, with TRBD2 as a possible D gene (5 bases). Germline-derived CDR1 and CDR2 are SGHRS and YFSETQ. There are 16 residues in the CDR3. The V end was cut by 2 bases, the J end by 5 bases, with 17 bases between. The CDR3 sequence: CASSLGPGRLQNIQYF. In DNA form, the CDR3 reads TGCGCCAGCAGCTTAGGACCGGGAAGGTTACAAAACATTCAGTACTTC.

The rearrangement uses TRBV27 and TRBJ2-7, with 8 bases identical to TRBD1. Germline V gene lookup returns CDR1 MNHEY and CDR2 SMNVEV (reference sequence). Trimming removed 2 bases from V and 2 bases from J; junction bases left unmatched: 5. The CDR3 is made up of 15 amino acids. The CDR3 coding sequence is TGTGCCAGCAGTTTAGGGAACAGGGGGACCTACGAGCAGTACTTC. Translation: CASSLGNRGTYEQYF.

The CDR3 sequence: CASSATSPEPGELFF. In DNA form, the CDR3 reads TGCGCCAGCAGCGCGACTAGTCCTGAGCCCGGGGAGCTGTTTTTT. The V call is TRBV5-1, the J call TRBJ2-2, with a tentative D call TRBD2 (6 bases). Deletions cut 4 bases from V and 6 bases from J, with 16 bases between. The CDR3 length is 15 residues. Germline V gives CDR1 SGHRS, CDR2 YFSETQ. The variable domain in full, with the rest retrieved from reference TRBV5-1 and TRBJ2-2, is KAGVTQTPRYLIKTRGQQVTLSCSPISGHRSVSWYQQTPGQGLQFLFEYFSETQRNKGNFPGRFSGRQFSNSRSEMNVSTLELGDSALYLCASSATSPEPGELFFGEGSRLTVL.

V is TRBV10-3 and J is TRBJ1-1, with D possibly matching TRBD1 (6 bases). V was pared by 6 bases and J by 5 bases, with 19 bases between. Germline values: CDR1 ENHRY, CDR2 SYGVKD. CDR3 length: 15 amino acids. The CDR3, as DNA: TGTGCCATCAGCGAAGCCCGGGGGGCGCGAACTGAAGCTTTCTTT. Translated, it gives CAISEARGARTEAFF.

The V call is TRBV19, the J call TRBJ2-5; 11 nucleotides match TRBD2. The CDR3 covers 17 residues. V gave up 5 bases and J gave up 5 bases; unmatched junction bases: 13. Per the germline V gene, CDR1 is LNHDA and CDR2 is SQIVND (reference sequence). The CDR3 here is CASSPDHGLAGYETQYF. The CDR3 region has the DNA TGTGCCAGTAGTCCCGATCACGGACTAGCGGGTTATGAGACCCAGTACTTC.

The chain joins TRBV7-2 to TRBJ1-6; D uncertain. CDR3 size: 16 residues. Germline V gene data show CDR1 as SGHTA and CDR2 as FQGNSA. V was shortened by 3 bases and J by 0 bases, with 9 bases between the two germline ends. The CDR3 here is CASSLVGSSYNSPLHF. CDR3 nucleotide sequence: TGTGCCAGCAGCTTGGTAGGGAGCTCCTATAATTCACCCCTCCACTTT.

The V and J genes are TRBV12-3 or TRBV12-4 and TRBJ1-1; D gene uncertain. V gave up 5 bases and J gave up 7 bases, with 11 bases separating them. The CDR3 extends over 12 amino acids. This chain's CDR3 is CASSGRVGEAFF. CDR3 nucleotide sequence: TGTGCCAGCAGTGGGCGCGTGGGTGAAGCTTTCTTT.

V and J are TRBV9 and TRBJ2-2, with D tentatively TRBD1 (6 bases). V was pared by 3 bases and J by 6 bases, with 12 bases between. The CDR3 runs 14 residues. In germline, CDR1 is SGDLS, CDR2 YYNGEE. The CDR3 loop reads CASSGGQSPGELFF. CDR3 DNA: TGTGCCAGCAGCGGGGGACAATCGCCCGGGGAGCTGTTTTTT. The full variable domain, rest sourced from reference TRBV9 and TRBJ2-2, is DSGVTQTPKHLITATGQRVTLRCSPRSGDLSVYWYQQSLDQGLQFLIQYYNGEERAKGNILERFSAQQFPDLHSELNLSSLELGDSALYFCASSGGQSPGELFFGEGSRLTVL.

The V and J genes are TRBV5-4 and TRBJ2-1; 8 positions agree with TRBD2. V trimming: 3 bases; J trimming: 6 bases; junction bases outside the gene matches: 8. This CDR3 has 15 amino acids. Germline CDR1 reads SGHNT; CDR2 reads YYREEE (reference sequence). The CDR3 region has the DNA TGTGCCAGCAGCTCGGGATTAGCGGGAAGCAATGAGCAGTTCTTC. Translating it yields CASSSGLAGSNEQFF.

The CDR3 DNA reads TGTGCCAGCAGTCCTCACTCCCGAAACTCCACAGATACGCAGTATTTT. This translates into CASSPHSRNSTDTQYF. The rearrangement links TRBV27 to TRBJ2-3; no definite D call. The V and J ends lost 5 bases and 2 bases respectively, with 17 bases between them. This CDR3 region has 16 residues. CDR1 MNHEY and CDR2 SMNVEV come from the germline V gene (reference sequence).

This rearrangement joins TRBV4-1 to TRBJ1-2; D is possibly TRBD1 (5 bases). Germline lookup yields CDR1 MGHRA and CDR2 YSYEKL. The CDR3 length is 16 residues. Trimming removed 0 bases from V and 7 bases from J, with 18 bases in between. The DNA of the CDR3 is TGCGCCAGCAGCCAAGATGGTACGGGACTTTACCGTGGCTACACCTTC. This encodes CASSQDGTGLYRGYTF.

This chain uses TRBV4-1 with TRBJ1-1, with TRBD1 as a possible D gene (5 bases). V was pared by 7 bases and J by 0 bases, with 12 bases between. This CDR3 region has 14 residues. Germline V gene lookup returns CDR1 MGHRA and CDR2 YSYEKL. The CDR3 loop is CASKLTGLNTEAFF. Here the CDR3 DNA reads TGCGCCAGCAAATTAACAGGTTTGAACACTGAAGCTTTCTTT.

The chain carries TRBV2 and TRBJ2-7; D might be TRBD1 (5 bases). The V end was cut by 7 bases, the J end by 4 bases, with 11 bases between. This CDR3 is built from 12 residues. CDR1 and CDR2 from the germline V gene are SNHLY and FYNNEI. This CDR3 is CASTKGPYEQYF. CDR3 bases: TGTGCCAGCACCAAGGGGCCTTACGAGCAGTACTTC. Looking up the rest from reference TRBV2 and TRBJ2-7 gives the full variable domain: EPEVTQTPSHQVTQMGQEVILRCVPISNHLYFYWYRQILGQKVEFLVSFYNNEISEKSEIFDDQFSVERPDGSNFTLKIRSTKLEDSAMYFCASTKGPYEQYFGPGTRLTVT.

The rearrangement joins TRBV2 to TRBJ1-2; 8 bases match TRBD1. Germline values: CDR1 SNHLY, CDR2 FYNNEI. The CDR3 covers 14 residues. Losses at the gene ends were 7 bases for V and 1 base for J; bases not matched to a gene: 5. The CDR3 region has the DNA TGTGCCAGCACTGGACAGGGCGTTAACTATGGCTACACCTTC. This codes for CASTGQGVNYGYTF.

The chain recombines TRBV28 with TRBJ1-2; D not certain. Deletions cut 5 bases from V and 1 base from J, with 11 bases between. This CDR3 contains 14 residues. The germline V gene has CDR1 MDHEN and CDR2 SYDVKM. CDR3 DNA: TGTGCCAGCAGTACCATATACAGTAACTATGGCTACACCTTC. It codes for CASSTIYSNYGYTF.

V and J are TRBV28 and TRBJ2-7; no definite D call. CDR1 and CDR2 (germline): MDHEN, SYDVKM. This CDR3 comprises 12 residues. Trimming cost V 2 bases and J 5 bases, with 7 bases left between them. The CDR3 reads CASSLTVNEQYF. The CDR3 bases are TGTGCCAGCAGTTTAACAGTAAACGAGCAGTACTTC.

This chain connects TRBV28 to TRBJ2-1, with 12 bases fitting TRBD2. The CDR3 has 16 amino acids. V shed 5 bases and J 6 bases; nucleotides not matched to a gene: 8. Per the germline V gene, CDR1 is MDHEN and CDR2 is SYDVKM. DNA for the CDR3: TGTGCCAGCAGTCCTCTAGCGGGAGGGCCAAGCAATGAGCAGTTCTTC. Protein sequence: CASSPLAGGPSNEQFF.

Turning to this clone: Other DNA variants within this sample encode the same CDR3. The rearrangement links TRBV27 to TRBJ1-6; a possible D gene is TRBD1 (6 bases). CDR1 MNHEY and CDR2 SMNVEV come from the germline V gene (reference sequence). The CDR3 is 14 residues long. The ends were cut back, 3 bases at V and 7 bases at J, with 10 bases in the middle. The CDR3 sequence is CASSFLQGNSPLHF. The DNA of the CDR3 is TGTGCCAGCAGTTTTCTACAGGGAAATTCACCCCTCCACTTT.

V gene TRBV5-4 combines with J gene TRBJ1-2; D may be TRBD1 (6 bases). The germline CDR1 and CDR2 sequences are SGHNT and YYREEE (reference sequence). The CDR3 totals 14 residues. Deletions cut 0 bases from V and 8 bases from J, with 14 bases between. The DNA of the CDR3 is TGTGCCAGCAGCTTGGCCGGCAGGGGAGGGGGCTACACCTTC. Its translation is CASSLAGRGGGYTF. Combining the CDR3 with reference TRBV5-4 and TRBJ1-2 gives the whole variable domain ETGVTQSPTHLIKTRGQQVTLRCSSQSGHNTVSWYQQALGQGPQFIFQYYREEENGRGNFPPRFSGLQFPNYSSELNVNALELDDSALYLCASSLAGRGGGYTFGSGTRLTVV.

The rearrangement joins TRBV28 to TRBJ2-5; 8 bases are shared with TRBD1. The germline gives CDR1 MDHEN, CDR2 SYDVKM. There are 15 residues in the CDR3. V dropped 3 bases and J dropped 4; count of bases not matched to a gene: 7. The CDR3: CASSFSGQEGETQYF. The CDR3 coding sequence is TGTGCCAGCAGTTTCTCGGGACAGGAGGGAGAGACCCAGTACTTC.